This TCR beta chain was identified during a study of T cell responses to AZD1222 COVID-19 vaccine. Study-level findings and limits: Donors were chiefly white British, with a greater number of females, and clonal diversity was perhaps underestimated. Seropositive at baseline were only a handful of AZD1222 recipients.

Timing groups of about 4 and about 12 weeks for second doses were pooled. Sequencing used immunoSEQ multiplex PCR; TCRdb keeps in-frame clones, though not all of them. Of 150,000 or so clones in the sample, over 80% were seen once. As for this clone: What it recognizes is unknown.

Looked up from germline, CDR1 is SGHNT and CDR2 is YENEEA. Trimming stripped 5 bases from V and 3 bases from J, with 16 bases between. The CDR3 totals 16 residues. This clonotype was obtained from an adult who received the AZD1222 COVID-19 vaccine. Sequences were derived from peripheral blood, sampled 28 days after the second AZD1222 dose. The rearrangement links TRBV11-3 to TRBJ2-2, with D perhaps matching TRBD2 (7 bases). The CDR3 loop is CASSPRGGWDTGELFF. The CDR3 DNA sequence: TGTGCCAGCAGCCCTAGGGGGGGCTGGGACACCGGGGAGCTGTTTTTT.